This TCR beta chain was observed in a study of T cell repertoires in cytomegalovirus infection. For the study at large: Well-studied HLA-B-restricted CMV epitopes were used in the study alongside recently identified HLA-C-restricted ones. Broader study findings: There were carriers of CMV plus the relevant HLA, and cumulative public TCR beta family frequency identified them. CMV-specific HLA-C-restricted TCR beta clonotypes dominated the ex vivo response.

Each CDR3 protein gets one entry after TCRdb re-called the reads with MiXCR. This table has some 150,000 distinct CDR3 sequences, approximately 30% appearing once. Worth noting for this clonotype: Its antigen is unidentified.

The receptor was derived from a human donor in good health (CMV status not recorded). Some clones in this sample may be carry-over from other donors' samples. The source was CD8+ T cells from cultured PBMCs, collected from culture after CMV antigen stimulation.

CDR3 protein: CASSPEAGGTDTQYF. The CDR3 DNA reads TGTGCCAGCAGTCCCGAGGCAGGGGGCACAGATACGCAGTATTTT. The chain couples TRBV6-2 or TRBV6-3 to TRBJ2-3, with D possibly being TRBD1 (6 bases). V was trimmed by 5 bases and J by 1 base, leaving 13 bases between them. This CDR3 has 15 residues. CDR1 is MNHEY and CDR2 is SVGEGT in the germline V gene.